This T cell receptor (beta chain) was observed in a study of T cell responses to AZD1222 COVID-19 vaccine. On the study more broadly: Doses given second, at about 4 or about 12 weeks, were pooled. Study results and caveats: Following two doses of AZD1222, Spike-specific TCR breadth and depth rose. Most donors were white British and more were female, and clonal diversity was possibly underestimated. Only after the peak T cell response were repertoires sampled.

In the case of this clone: Its antigen is undetermined.

Profiled with immunoSEQ multiplex PCR; TCRdb holds only in-frame clones, not every one. This table has some 150,000 clones, under 95% appearing once. The CDR3 is 15 residues long. V is TRBV21-1 and J is TRBJ2-5. TRBV21-1 is recorded as a pseudogene. This sequence was found in an adult in good health. The sequencing here drew on peripheral blood, taken on day 0 of AZD1222 vaccination. CDR3 loop: CASSKEGTHRETQYF. As DNA, the CDR3 is TGTGCCAGCAGCAAAGAGGGCACTCATAGGGAGACCCAGTACTTC.